The sample holds a few counts of the clone carrying this T cell receptor beta chain. This entry belongs to a study of T cells after yellow fever vaccination. V lost 4 bases to trimming and J lost 2 bases, with 21 bases between them. The CDR3 has 17 amino acids. The germline V gene encodes CDR1 LNHDA and CDR2 SQIVND (reference sequence). Each CDR3 protein gets one entry after TCRdb re-called the 5' RACE reads with MiXCR. Of about 630,000 distinct CDR3 sequences in the sample, 12% were seen once. This chain connects TRBV19 to TRBJ2-7, with D unresolved. The sample here was PBMCs, taken on the day of the yellow fever booster vaccination. The receptor comes from a man aged 30 to 39 who received the YFV17D yellow fever vaccine. The CDR3 loop reads CASSTTPALRDTYEQYF. CDR3 sequence (DNA): TGTGCCAGTAGTACTACCCCCGCTCTCCGCGATACCTACGAGCAGTACTTC.